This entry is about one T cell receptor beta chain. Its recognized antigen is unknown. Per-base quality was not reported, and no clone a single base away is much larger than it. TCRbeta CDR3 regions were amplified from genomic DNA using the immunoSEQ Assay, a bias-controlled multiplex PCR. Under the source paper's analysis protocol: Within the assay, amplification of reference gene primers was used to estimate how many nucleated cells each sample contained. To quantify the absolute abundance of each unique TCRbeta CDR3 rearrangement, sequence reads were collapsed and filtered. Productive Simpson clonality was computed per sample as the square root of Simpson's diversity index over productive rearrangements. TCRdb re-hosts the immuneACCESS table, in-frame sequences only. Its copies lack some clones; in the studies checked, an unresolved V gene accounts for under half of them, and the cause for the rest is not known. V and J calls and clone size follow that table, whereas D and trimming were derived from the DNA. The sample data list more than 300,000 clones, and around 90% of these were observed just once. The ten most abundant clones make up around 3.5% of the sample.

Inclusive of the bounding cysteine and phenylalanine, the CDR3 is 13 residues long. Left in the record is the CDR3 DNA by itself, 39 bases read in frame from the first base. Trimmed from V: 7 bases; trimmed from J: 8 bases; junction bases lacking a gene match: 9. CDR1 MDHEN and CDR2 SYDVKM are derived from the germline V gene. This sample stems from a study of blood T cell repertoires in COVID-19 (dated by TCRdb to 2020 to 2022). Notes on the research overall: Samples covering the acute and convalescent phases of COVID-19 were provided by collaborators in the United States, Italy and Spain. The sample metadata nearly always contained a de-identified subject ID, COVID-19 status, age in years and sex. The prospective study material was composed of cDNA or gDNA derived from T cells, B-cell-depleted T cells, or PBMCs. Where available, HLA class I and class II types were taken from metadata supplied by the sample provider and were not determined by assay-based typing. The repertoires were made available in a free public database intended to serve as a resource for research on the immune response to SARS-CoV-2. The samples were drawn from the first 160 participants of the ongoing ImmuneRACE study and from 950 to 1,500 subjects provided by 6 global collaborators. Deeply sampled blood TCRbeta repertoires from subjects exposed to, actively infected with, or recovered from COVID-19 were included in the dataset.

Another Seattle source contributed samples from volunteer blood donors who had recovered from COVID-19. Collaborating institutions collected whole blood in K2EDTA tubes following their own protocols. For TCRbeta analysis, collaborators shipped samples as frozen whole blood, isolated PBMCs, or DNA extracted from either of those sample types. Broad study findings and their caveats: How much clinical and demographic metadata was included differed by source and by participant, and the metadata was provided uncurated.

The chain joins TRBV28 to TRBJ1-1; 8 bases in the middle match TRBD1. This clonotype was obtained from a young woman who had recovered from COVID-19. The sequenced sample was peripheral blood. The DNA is TGTGCCAGCATGGACAGGGCGAACTTGGAAGCTTTCTTT. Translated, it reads CASMDRANLEAFF.